These 13 T cell receptor beta chains share one sample of origin, sequenced in a study of Graves' ophthalmopathy and Graves' hyperthyroidism. RNA served as the template for amplifying TCR beta CDR3 regions. The first-round RT-PCR employed HTBI primers together with the Qiagen OneStep RT-PCR kit. A multiplex PCR was then performed as the second round. MiXCR, run by TCRdb on the multiplex PCR reads, gives a single entry per CDR3 protein. The sample consists of approximately 210,000 distinct CDR3 sequences, 25% to 35% of them appearing once. The specimen was peripheral blood. These receptor sequences come from a man aged 45-65 years with Graves' ophthalmopathy.

V usage is TRBV6-5 and J usage is TRBJ1-1; D is perhaps TRBD1 (6 bases). The germline V and J ends were trimmed by 4 bases and 4 bases, with 16 bases remaining between them. The CDR3 is 15 amino acids. Germline CDR1 and CDR2: MNHEY and SVGAGI. CDR3: CASSLNRVATTEAFF. The CDR3, as DNA: TGTGCCAGCAGTTTAAACAGGGTAGCCACCACTGAAGCTTTCTTT.

The V and J genes are TRBV20-1 and TRBJ1-1, with no clear D. Germline V lookup: CDR1 DFQATT, CDR2 SNEGSKA (reference sequence). The CDR3 loop spans 15 amino acids. Trimming took 4 bases from V and 11 from J, leaving 26 bases between them. Here the CDR3 reads CSANFRRTIPAEAFF. The CDR3 coding sequence is TGCAGTGCTAATTTCAGGCGGACCATTCCCGCCGAGGCTTTCTTT.

This clonotype was observed many times. The J gene is TRBJ1-3, the V gene TRBV13; the D gene is possibly TRBD1 (6 bases). V was shortened by 1 base and J by 4 bases, with 8 bases between the two germline ends. The CDR3 is made up of 14 amino acids. The germline CDR1 and CDR2 sequences are PRHDT and FYEKMQ (reference sequence). CDR3 in DNA: TGTGCCAGCAGCTTAGACGGGACAGGAAACACCATATATTTT. This translates into CASSLDGTGNTIYF.

This clonotype showed up many times. The J gene is TRBJ2-5, the V gene TRBV3-1, with 8 bases matching TRBD2. Germline assignment: CDR1 LGHDT and CDR2 YNNKEL (reference sequence). The CDR3 covers 14 residues. Unmatched junction bases numbered 3, after V lost 1 base and J lost 5 bases. The CDR3 spells CASSQAGGRETQYF. The CDR3 bases are TGTGCCAGCAGCCAAGCGGGAGGGCGTGAGACCCAGTACTTC.

Ten or more counts support this clonotype. This rearrangement joins TRBV25-1 to TRBJ2-7; no definite D call. Germline CDR1 is MGHDK and CDR2 is SYGVNS. V lost 3 bases and J 3 bases, leaving 9 bases between the germline ends. This CDR3 has 13 residues. In DNA form, the CDR3 reads TGTGCCAGCAGTGACAGTGGCAGCTACGAGCAGTACTTC. As protein: CASSDSGSYEQYF.

The genes are TRBV11-2 and TRBJ2-5, with D possibly matching TRBD1 (5 bases). The CDR3 extends over 14 amino acids. The V gene's germline CDR1 is SGHAT and CDR2 FQNNGV. Trimming removed 0 bases at V and 5 bases at J, with 10 bases between. The CDR3 sequence is CASSLEAGIETQYF. The CDR3 DNA sequence: TGTGCCAGCAGCTTAGAAGCAGGGATCGAGACCCAGTACTTC. The full variable domain, with the rest looked up from reference TRBV11-2 and TRBJ2-5, is EAGVAQSPRYKIIEKRQSVAFWCNPISGHATLYWYQQILGQGPKLLIQFQNNGVVDDSQLPKDRFSAERLKGVDSTLKIQPAKLEDSAVYLCASSLEAGIETQYFGPGTRLLVL.

This clonotype appeared many times. This chain connects TRBV19 to TRBJ2-5; no clear D gene. The V end was cut by 3 bases, the J end by 3 bases, with 8 bases between. Germline V CDR1 and CDR2: LNHDA, SQIVND (reference sequence). CDR3 length: 13 amino acids. CDR3 residues: CASSMWDEETQYF. Written as DNA, the CDR3 is TGTGCCAGTAGTATGTGGGATGAAGAGACCCAGTACTTC.

This clonotype was counted many times. The CDR3 sequence: CASSRLAVEQYF. The CDR3 DNA reads TGTGCCAGCAGTAGGCTAGCGGTCGAGCAGTACTTC. The V and J genes are TRBV28 and TRBJ2-7; 7 positions agree with TRBD2. The CDR3 runs 12 residues. CDR1 and CDR2 (germline): MDHEN, SYDVKM. The J segment lost 6 bases and the V segment lost 5 bases, leaving 4 bases of the junction unmatched. Full variable domain (remainder filled in from reference TRBV28 and TRBJ2-7): DVKVTQSSRYLVKRTGEKVFLECVQDMDHENMFWYRQDPGLGLRLIYFSYDVKMKEKGDIPEGYSVSREKKERFSLILESASTNQTSMYLCASSRLAVEQYFGPGTRLTVT.

This clonotype was counted ten times or more. This chain connects TRBV19 to TRBJ1-5; D perhaps matches TRBD1 (5 bases). CDR1 LNHDA and CDR2 SQIVND come from the germline V gene (reference sequence). CDR3 length equals 14 residues. V gave up 2 bases and J gave up 2 bases, with 7 bases separating them. The CDR3 sequence is CASSIQGGNQPQHF. DNA for the CDR3: TGTGCCAGTAGTATACAGGGTGGCAATCAGCCCCAGCATTTT.

The sample holds many counts of this clonotype. Compared with germline, one end of the junction differs, possibly owing to a read error. The CDR3 coding sequence is TGTGCCAGCAGGCTGGGGGTGAATACTGAAGCTTTCTTT. Protein sequence: CASRLGVNTEAFF. The chain employs TRBV6-2 or TRBV6-3 and TRBJ1-1; possibly TRBD1 for D (5 bases). The CDR3 length is 13 residues. Germline values: CDR1 MNHEY, CDR2 SVGEGT.

The genes are TRBV6-2 or TRBV6-3 and TRBJ2-7; 10 bases match TRBD1. Germline V gives CDR1 MNHEY, CDR2 SVGEGT. The J segment lost 0 bases and the V segment lost 2 bases, leaving 10 bases of the junction unmatched. CDR3 length: 18 residues. The DNA of the CDR3 is TGTGCCAGCAGTTACAAAGGACAGGGGGAAAATTACTCCTACGAGCAGTACTTC. Its translation: CASSYKGQGENYSYEQYF.

The table lists this clonotype with many counts. The chain is built from TRBV7-9 and TRBJ1-2; 9 bases fit TRBD1. V was clipped by 5 bases and J by 5 bases; unmatched bases: 9. Germline V gives CDR1 SEHNR, CDR2 FQNEAQ (reference sequence). There are 15 residues in the CDR3. This CDR3 is CASSPLQGAGYGYTF. Written as DNA, the CDR3 is TGTGCCAGCAGCCCATTACAGGGGGCTGGATATGGCTACACCTTC. Combining the CDR3 with reference TRBV7-9 and TRBJ1-2 gives the whole variable domain DTGVSQNPRHKITKRGQNVTFRCDPISEHNRLYWYRQTLGQGPEFLTYFQNEAQLEKSRLLSDRFSAERPKGSFSTLEIQRTEQGDSAMYLCASSPLQGAGYGYTFGSGTRLTVV.

This clonotype was seen repeatedly, ten times or more. The CDR3 nucleotides read TGTGCCAGCGGGACAGGGGAGGCGGACACTGAAGCTTTCTTT. Its protein product is CASGTGEADTEAFF. The rearrangement links TRBV7-9 to TRBJ1-1, with 10 bases lining up with TRBD1. This CDR3 is built from 14 residues. The junction had 6 bases not matched to a gene; V was cut back by 8 bases and J by 3 bases. Germline lookup yields CDR1 SEHNR and CDR2 FQNEAQ (reference sequence).